This TCR beta chain was sequenced for a study of T cells in Graves' hyperthyroidism and ophthalmopathy. Study information: Peripheral blood was taken when the disease was first diagnosed, before any treatment began. Study-wide results and caveats: A model of 13 V-J pairs discriminated ophthalmopathy from stable hyperthyroidism.

The source of the PBMCs was 8.5 to 10 ml of fresh peripheral blood. CDR1 is SGDLS, CDR2 YYNGEE, per germline. V was shortened by 3 bases and J by 4 bases, with 11 bases between the two germline ends. The CDR3 has 14 residues. Amplification of TCR beta CDR3 regions was performed using RNA transcripts as template. The TCR CDR3 was amplified in a first-round RT-PCR using the HTBI primer set. TCRdb reprocessed the multiplex PCR reads via MiXCR and lists one record per CDR3 protein. This table holds fewer than 750,000 distinct CDR3 sequences, roughly 15% found once. Points on this clonotype: No antigen is known for it.

Source material: blood. This receptor was taken from a woman in her forties or fifties with Graves' ophthalmopathy. The chain is built from TRBV9 and TRBJ2-1; the D gene is possibly TRBD1 (6 bases). This CDR3 reads CASSGPDRYNEQFF. The DNA for the CDR3 is TGTGCCAGCAGCGGACCCGACAGGTACAATGAGCAGTTCTTC. Drawing the rest from reference TRBV9 and TRBJ2-1, the complete variable domain is DSGVTQTPKHLITATGQRVTLRCSPRSGDLSVYWYQQSLDQGLQFLIQYYNGEERAKGNILERFSAQQFPDLHSELNLSSLELGDSALYFCASSGPDRYNEQFFGPGTRLTVL.